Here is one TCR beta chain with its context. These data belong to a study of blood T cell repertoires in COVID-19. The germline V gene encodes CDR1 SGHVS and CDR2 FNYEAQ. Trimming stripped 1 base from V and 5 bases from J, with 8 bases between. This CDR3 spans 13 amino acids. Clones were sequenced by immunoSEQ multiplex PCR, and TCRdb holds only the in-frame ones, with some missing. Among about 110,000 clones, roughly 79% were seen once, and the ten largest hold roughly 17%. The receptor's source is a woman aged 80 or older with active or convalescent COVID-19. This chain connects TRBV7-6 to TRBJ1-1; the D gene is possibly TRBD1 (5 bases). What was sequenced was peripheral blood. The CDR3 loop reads CASSLGQRTEAFF. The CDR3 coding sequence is TGTGCCAGCAGCTTAGGACAGAGGACTGAAGCTTTCTTT.